The 5 T cell receptor delta chains below come from one sample, sequenced in a study of delta chains in infants with herpesvirus infections. Reverse transcription of PBMC RNA used primers specific for the gamma and delta chains. With CATT, TCRdb re-called clones from the RT-PCR reads. The table shows over a hundred delta-chain clones, with about two thirds occurring only once. The source was peripheral blood, collected at time point 1 of longitudinal follow-up. Receptors were obtained from a human donor who was a Ugandan infant, either HIV-exposed or HIV-unexposed (not recorded which).

Concerning this clone itself: A read error is likely here: a far larger clone is one base away. This sequence joins TRDV3 and TRDJ1, with 11 bases that match TRDD3. Losses at the gene ends were 3 bases for V and 0 bases for J; bases not matched to a gene: 18. Germline-derived CDR1 and CDR2 are TVYSNPD and GDNSRS (reference sequence). The CDR3 runs to 19 residues. The CDR3 DNA is TGTGCCTTCCCCTTTCCTTACTGGGGGATAGGCCCAGACACCGATAAACTCATCTTT. Protein product: CAFPFPYWGIGPDTDKLIF. The full variable domain, completed using reference TRDV3 and TRDJ1, is CDKVTQSSPDQTVASGSEVVLLCTYDTVYSNPDLFWYRIRPDYSFQFVFYGDNSRSEGADFTQGRFSVKHILTQKAFHLVISPVRTEDSATYYCAFPFPYWGIGPDTDKLIFGKGTRVTVEP.

Remarks on this clone: It is likely a read error: a sequence one base away is far more abundant. The chain employs TRDV2 and TRDJ1; TRDD3 aligns across 8 bases. CDR1 GEAIGNYY and CDR2 EKD come from the germline V gene. V shed 4 bases and J 0 bases; nucleotides not matched to a gene: 12. CDR3 length: 17 residues. DNA of the CDR3: TGTGCCTGTGAACAACTGGGGGCTGTGACGTACACCGATAAACTCATCTTT. Its translation: CACEQLGAVTYTDKLIF.

For this clone: Given a far larger clone just one base away, this is likely a sequencing read error. This same CDR3 is encoded by further DNA sequences in the sample. The chain uses TRDV2 and TRDJ3; TRDD3 aligns across 11 bases. With 4 bases clipped from V and 5 bases from J, the junction kept 9 bases outside the gene matches. The CDR3 is 18 residues long. Germline loops: CDR1 GEAIGNYY, CDR2 EKD. CDR3 protein: CACDSTGGYARDTRQMFF. The CDR3 nucleotides are TGTGCCTGTGATTCGACTGGGGGATATGCCCGGGACACCCGACAGATGTTTTTC.

As concerns this clone: A clone one base away is much larger, so this may be a read error. Within the sample, other DNA sequences also encode this same CDR3. This sequence joins TRDV1 and TRDJ1; 8 nucleotides line up with TRDD3. The CDR3 spans 16 residues. Germline CDR1 and CDR2: TSWWSYY and QGS. The junction had 18 bases not matched to a gene; V was cut back by 8 bases and J by 7 bases. This chain's CDR3 is CALSQDIIGDTGKLIF. The CDR3 DNA reads TGTGCTCTTTCACAAGATATCATCGGGGATACTGGTAAACTCATCTTT.

Turning to this clone: This probably arose from a read error, given a far larger clone one base away. The same CDR3 also results from other DNA sequences found in this sample. J is TRDJ3 and V is TRDV2, with TRDD3 identical over 13 bases. The CDR3 covers 20 residues. Germline V gives CDR1 GEAIGNYY, CDR2 EKD. The CDR3 protein is CACDGLLGDTRTWDTRQMFF. CDR3 DNA: TGTGCCTGTGACGGCTTACTGGGGGATACGCGGACCTGGGACACCCGACAAATGTTTTTC.